This TCR beta chain came from a study of shared clonotypes between healthy human individuals. This clone has only a few counts. No antigen is known for it. The V gene's germline CDR1 is SQVTM and CDR2 ANQGSEA. This CDR3 comprises 14 residues. Trimming cost V 6 bases and J 1 base, with 15 bases left between them. Study conclusions and caveats: Clonotype sharing among donors was expected to depend on sequencing depth.

200 ng DNA, approximately 31,000 T cell genomes, went into each sorted-subset replicate PCR. Authors' data handling: Junction-only sequences without quality scores came from ImmunoSEQ, so filtering differed. Only in-frame clones appear in the TCRdb table, and some are missing; sequencing was by immunoSEQ multiplex PCR. Clonal size and the V and J genes are those of that table, whereas D and trimming came from the DNA. The data hold over a million clones, with around 78% observed a single time. The specimen sequenced was memory CD4+ T cells from PBMCs. Subset indicated: CD45RA-negative fraction. The V call is TRBV29-1, the J call TRBJ2-5; weak D call: TRBD1 (5 bases). This sequence was found in a man younger than 35 in good health. Some clones in this sample may be carry-over from other donors' samples. CDR3 sequence: CSVTTGASQETQYF. CDR3 DNA: TGCAGCGTCACTACTGGGGCCAGCCAAGAGACCCAGTACTTC. Looking up the rest from reference TRBV29-1 and TRBJ2-5 gives the full variable domain: SAVISQKPSRDICQRGTSLTIQCQVDSQVTMMFWYRQQPGQSLTLIATANQGSEATYESGFVIDKFPISRPNLTFSTLTVSNMSPEDSSIYLCSVTTGASQETQYFGPGTRLLVL.